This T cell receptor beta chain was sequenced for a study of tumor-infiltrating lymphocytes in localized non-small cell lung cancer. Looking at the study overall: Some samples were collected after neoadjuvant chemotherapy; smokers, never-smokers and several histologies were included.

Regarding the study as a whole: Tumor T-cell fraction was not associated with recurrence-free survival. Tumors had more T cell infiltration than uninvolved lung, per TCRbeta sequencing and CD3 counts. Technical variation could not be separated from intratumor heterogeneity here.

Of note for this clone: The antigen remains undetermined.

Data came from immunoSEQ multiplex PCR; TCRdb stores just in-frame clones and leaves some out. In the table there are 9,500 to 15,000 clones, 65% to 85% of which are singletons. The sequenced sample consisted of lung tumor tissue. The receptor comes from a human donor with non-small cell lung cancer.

This chain's CDR3 is CAWASRGNTEAFF. CDR3 DNA: TGTGCCTGGGCCTCCAGGGGGAACACTGAAGCTTTCTTT. V usage is TRBV30 and J usage is TRBJ1-1; TRBD1 is a possible D gene (6 bases). This CDR3 is built from 13 residues. Trimming took 5 bases from V and 1 from J, leaving 11 bases between them. Germline CDR1 is GTSNPN and CDR2 is SVGIG (reference sequence).